This TCR beta chain originates from a study of vaccination and CD4 T cells after COVID-19 (dated by TCRdb to between 2021 and 2022). General notes on the study: Convalescent patients had a positive SARS-CoV-2 result on nasal swab PCR, and of these patients, several had mild disease and one had severe disease. Post-vaccine blood samples were taken a median of about 70 days after the second vaccine dose, with a range of roughly 13 to 250 days. Participants got two doses of the Pfizer-BioNTech BNT162b2 vaccine (n=8) or two doses of the Moderna mRNA-1273 vaccine (n=2). Post-COVID blood samples were collected from convalescent patients a median of approximately 100 days after diagnosis, with a range of about 35 to 161 days. The convalescent cohort comprised six males and four females, including two Hispanic individuals, seven Caucasians, two Asians and one multiracial person. The spike-specific CD4+ TCR repertoire was compared before and after mRNA vaccination in over nine COVID-19 convalescent patients and a handful of infection-naive healthy vaccine recipients. General conclusions and limits of the study: Relatively few convalescent patients were included in the study, and early timepoints after natural infection were not analyzed. An increase in the median number of SARS-CoV-2-reactive clonotypes from approximately 20 after infection to about 39 after vaccination was observed, but the change was not found to be significant. Of the vaccine-specific clones in convalescent patients, 304 of 307, or nearly all, reacted only to SARS-CoV-2 spike and did not cross-react with common cold coronaviruses. Among the post-vaccine SARS-CoV-2-reactive clones in convalescent patients, a median 86.3% showed up only after vaccination, which suggests vaccine-specific priming.

As to this clonotype: There is no known antigen for this receptor. The record has no base qualities; no much larger clone is one base away.

The positive SARS-CoV-2 PCR tests of the convalescent patients were dated from March to December 2020, before the Alpha, Beta and Delta variants emerged in the United States. Ficoll-Paque Plus gradient centrifugation was used to isolate PBMCs from whole blood, and the isolated PBMCs were then either used fresh or cryopreserved at -140C. The CDR3 holds 14 amino acids from the cysteine to the phenylalanine. The DNA shown is the 42-base CDR3, in frame from base 1. The V end gives up 4 bases and the J end 9 bases, leaving 8 bases in the junction not matched to a gene. CDR1 and CDR2 (MNHEY, SVGAGI) derive from the germline V gene. Preparation of the library involved PCR. These reads were obtained on an Illumina iSeq 100. The authors' pipeline ran thus. Non-productive sequences were filtered out, and CDR3s that did not start with C, did not end with F or W, or were shorter than 7 amino acids were discarded. CDR3 homology was assessed with Levenshtein distances (stringdist) and unrooted phylogenetic trees (ape) in R version 3.6.1. TCRdb reworked the public reads: Q25 trimming with fastp, MiXCR clone assembly, productive beta chains retained. All rows with the same CDR3 protein become a single entry with the most common DNA and genes. What appears here as the V and J calls and clone size reflects TCRdb's work, not the paper's. This sample lists more than 20,000 distinct CDR3 sequences; about 54% were detected once. Roughly 1% of the sample goes to the ten largest clones.

The chain joins TRBV6-5 to TRBJ2-5; TRBD2 agrees with 10 junctional bases. The source is a human donor who had recovered from COVID-19. Sample: CD4+ T cells from blood, taken before SARS-CoV-2 vaccination. The DNA sequence is as follows: TGTGCCAGCAGTTCTCGCCTAGCGGGAGTGGCCCAGTACTTC. Translated, this is CASSSRLAGVAQYF.